The sequence of this T cell receptor (beta chain) was determined in a study of CD8 T cells in Susac syndrome. Whole-study findings and limits: Regarding the TCR sequencing and HLA analysis, the study admitted that a relatively small number of individuals were involved.

Roughly 0.45 to 1 ug RNA was reverse transcribed with random hexamers. Amplification of the TCR beta CDR3 was carried out by immunoSEQ multiplex PCR, which spanned a total of 54 Vbeta and 13 Jbeta segments. TCRdb called the immunoSEQ multiplex PCR reads again in MiXCR, with one record for every CDR3 protein. The sample holds around 270,000 distinct CDR3 sequences; over 75% are singletons and the top ten take around 0.22%. CD8+ and CD4+ T cells circulating in blood were sequenced for TCR beta. TEMRA cells were FACS-enriched, unlike CD8+ and CD4+ T cells, which were negatively isolated. The CDR3 runs to 17 residues. Deletions cut 5 bases from V and 1 base from J, with 18 bases between. Per germline, CDR1 SGHVS and CDR2 FQNEAQ. A note on this clonotype: Its antigen is currently unknown.

The chain employs TRBV7-8 and TRBJ2-1; TRBD2 might be the D (5 bases). This receptor was obtained from a human donor with multiple sclerosis. The sequenced material came from CD8+ T cells from PBMCs. CDR3 DNA: TGTGCCAGCAGCCCGTGGCAAGTAAGGGAGTCCTACAATGAGCAGTTCTTC. Translating gives CASSPWQVRESYNEQFF. The full variable domain, with the rest looked up from reference TRBV7-8 and TRBJ2-1, is GAGVSQSPRYKVAKRGQDVALRCDPISGHVSLFWYQQALGQGPEFLTYFQNEAQLDKSGLPSDRFFAERPEGSVSTLKIQRTQQEDSAVYLCASSPWQVRESYNEQFFGPGTRLTVL.